This T cell receptor (beta chain) was obtained from a study of cytomegalovirus exposure and HLA in healthy donors. The wider study: Among several hundred genotyped donors, more than 65% fell in the Caucasian-associated ancestry cluster. General study points: Testing in vitro showed a few CMV-associated chains specific for CMV antigens. In the analysis, some V segments, TRBV6-2 and TRBV6-3 included, were excluded as indistinguishable.

The CDR3 runs 15 residues. Trimming removed 5 bases from V and 4 bases from J; junction bases left unmatched: 7. The germline V gene has CDR1 MNHEY and CDR2 SVGAGI. Of note for this clone: Its antigen remains unidentified.

The PCR contained 60 Vbeta and 13 Jbeta primers. TCRdb's table, derived via immunoSEQ multiplex PCR, lists solely in-frame clones and lacks some. Of over 100,000 clones in the sample, 77% were seen once. This chain connects TRBV6-5 to TRBJ2-4; TRBD1 matches 8 bases. The sequence was obtained from a male donor in good health and CMV-seropositive. The material sequenced was PBMCs. Here the CDR3 DNA reads TGTGCCAGCAGTCCGCTGACAGGGGTAAAAAACATTCAGTACTTC. This encodes CASSPLTGVKNIQYF.